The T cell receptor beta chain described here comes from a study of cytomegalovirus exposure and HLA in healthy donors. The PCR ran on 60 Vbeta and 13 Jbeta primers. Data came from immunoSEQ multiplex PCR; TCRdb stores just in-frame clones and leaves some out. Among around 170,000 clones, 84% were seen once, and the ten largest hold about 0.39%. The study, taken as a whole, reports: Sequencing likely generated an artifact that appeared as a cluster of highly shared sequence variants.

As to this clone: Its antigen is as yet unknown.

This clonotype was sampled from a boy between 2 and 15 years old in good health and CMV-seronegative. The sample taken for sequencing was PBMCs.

This CDR3 reads CASGWTSGRYEQYF. In nucleotides, the CDR3 is TGCGCCAGCGGTTGGACTAGCGGGCGTTACGAGCAGTACTTC. The rearrangement joins TRBV5-1 to TRBJ2-7; 11 bases agree with TRBD2. Trimming took 7 bases from V and 4 from J; bases not matched to a gene: 7. Germline V gene lookup returns CDR1 SGHRS and CDR2 YFSETQ. The length of the CDR3 is 14 residues.